This is a list of T cell receptor beta chains from one sample in a study of shared clonotypes between healthy human individuals. Clones were sequenced by immunoSEQ multiplex PCR, and TCRdb holds only the in-frame ones, with some missing. The sample holds about 1 million clones, 60% to 80% seen once. The sample consisted of memory CD4+ T cells sorted from blood. The receptor source for this set is a man younger than 35 in good health. The CDR3 runs from the conserved cysteine through the conserved F or W. D genes are given only for firm matches. A row's size may be missing; if present it is once, few, many or a size class.

TRBJ2-2,-,TRBV9,-,CASSPEAGELFF,TGTGCCAGCAGTCCCGAGGCCGGGGAGCTGTTTTTT
TRBJ2-1,-,TRBV19,-,CASSRGGKGDEQFF,TGTGCCAGTAGTCGAGGAGGAAAGGGCGATGAGCAGTTCTTC
TRBJ1-6,TRBD1,TRBV23-1,-,CASSPLASLGQENHYNSPLHF,TGCGCCAGCAGTCCCCTAGCGAGTTTGGGACAGGAGAACCACTATAATTCACCCCTCCACTTT
TRBJ1-6,-,TRBV30,-,CAWRKEGVNSPLHF,TGTGCCTGGAGAAAAGAGGGGGTGAATTCACCCCTCCACTTT
TRBJ1-5,TRBD1,TRBV5-5,-,CASSLGSGGGQPQHF,TGTGCCAGCAGCTTGGGGTCAGGGGGCGGCCAGCCCCAGCATTTT
TRBJ2-3,-,TRBV4-3,-,CASSQDEVDTQYF,TGCGCCAGCAGCCAAGATGAGGTAGATACGCAGTATTTT
TRBJ1-3,TRBD1,TRBV7-8,-,CASSQRDSRSGNTIYF,TGTGCCAGCAGCCAACGGGACAGCAGGTCTGGAAACACCATATATTTT
TRBJ1-6,-,TRBV11-2,few,CASSLAGPSPLHF,TGTGCCAGCAGCCTGGCGGGGCCTTCACCCCTCCACTTT
TRBJ2-3,-,TRBV6-6,-,CASSLLGGSTDTQYF,TGTGCCAGCAGCCTACTTGGGGGAAGCACAGATACGCAGTATTTT
TRBJ1-1,-,TRBV5-1,once,CASSLDRDQGEAFF,TGCGCCAGCAGCTTGGACAGGGATCAGGGTGAAGCTTTCTTT
TRBJ1-4,TRBD1,TRBV30,once,CAWTRQGREKLFF,TGTGCCTGGACCCGACAGGGGCGTGAAAAACTGTTTTTT
TRBJ1-1,TRBD1,TRBV10-3,-,CAMGQGDTEAFF,TGTGCCATGGGACAGGGGGACACTGAAGCTTTCTTT
TRBJ2-7,TRBD2,TRBV5-4,-,CASSLSGGAHEQYF,TGTGCCAGCAGCTTGAGCGGGGGGGCCCACGAGCAGTACTTC